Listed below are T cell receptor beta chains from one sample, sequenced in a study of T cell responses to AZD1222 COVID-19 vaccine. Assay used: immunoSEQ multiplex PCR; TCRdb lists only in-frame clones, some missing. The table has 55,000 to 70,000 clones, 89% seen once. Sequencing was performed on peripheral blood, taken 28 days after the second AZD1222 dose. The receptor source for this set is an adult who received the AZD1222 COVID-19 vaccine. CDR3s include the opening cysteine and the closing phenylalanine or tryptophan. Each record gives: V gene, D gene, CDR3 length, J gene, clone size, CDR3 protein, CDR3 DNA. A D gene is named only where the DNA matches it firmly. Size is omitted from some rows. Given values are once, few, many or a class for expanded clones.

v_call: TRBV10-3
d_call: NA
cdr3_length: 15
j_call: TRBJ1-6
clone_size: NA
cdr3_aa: CAISGPFPRGSPLHF
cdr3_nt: TGTGCCATCAGTGGCCCTTTCCCTCGGGGTTCACCCCTCCACTTT

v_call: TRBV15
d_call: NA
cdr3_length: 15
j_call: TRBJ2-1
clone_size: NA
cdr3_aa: CATSRERAAYNEQFF
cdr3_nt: TGTGCCACCAGCAGAGAGAGGGCCGCCTACAATGAGCAGTTCTTC

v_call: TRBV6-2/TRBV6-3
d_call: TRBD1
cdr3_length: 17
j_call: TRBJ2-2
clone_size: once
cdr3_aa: CASSPGQAKANTGELFF
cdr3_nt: TGTGCCAGCAGTCCCGGACAGGCGAAGGCGAACACCGGGGAGCTGTTTTTT

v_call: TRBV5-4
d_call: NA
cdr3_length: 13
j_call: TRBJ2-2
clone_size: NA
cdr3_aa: CASSYTNTGELFF
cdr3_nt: TGTGCCAGCAGCTACACGAACACCGGGGAGCTGTTTTTT

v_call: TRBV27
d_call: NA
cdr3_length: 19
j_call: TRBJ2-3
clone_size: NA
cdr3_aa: CASSLFPARGLANTDTQYF
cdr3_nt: TGTGCCAGCAGTTTATTCCCCGCCCGCGGCCTAGCGAACACAGATACGCAGTATTTT

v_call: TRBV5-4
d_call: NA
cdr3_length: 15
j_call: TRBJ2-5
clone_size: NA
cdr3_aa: CASSLGGSRMETQYF
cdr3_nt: TGTGCCAGCAGCCTTGGGGGGAGCAGGATGGAGACCCAGTACTTC

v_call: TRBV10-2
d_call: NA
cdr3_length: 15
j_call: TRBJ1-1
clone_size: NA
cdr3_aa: CASSEEAGMNTEAFF
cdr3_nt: TGCGCCAGCAGTGAGGAGGCAGGGATGAACACTGAAGCTTTCTTT

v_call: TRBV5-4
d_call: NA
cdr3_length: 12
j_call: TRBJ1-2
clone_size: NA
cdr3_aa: CASSSDTYGYTF
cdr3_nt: TGTGCCAGCAGCTCTGACACCTATGGCTACACCTTC

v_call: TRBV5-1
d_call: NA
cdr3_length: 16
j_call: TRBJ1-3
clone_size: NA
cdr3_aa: CASSLALDLGGNTIYF
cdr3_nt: TGCGCCAGCAGCTTGGCCCTGGATCTAGGTGGAAACACCATATATTTT

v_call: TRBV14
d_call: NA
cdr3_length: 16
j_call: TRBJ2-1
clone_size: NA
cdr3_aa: CASSQDLDPALNEQFF
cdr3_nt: TGTGCCAGCAGCCAAGATCTAGATCCGGCACTCAATGAGCAGTTCTTC

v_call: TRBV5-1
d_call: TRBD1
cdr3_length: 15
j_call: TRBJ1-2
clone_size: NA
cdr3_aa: CASSSYPGTGNGYTF
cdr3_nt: TGCGCCAGCAGCTCGTACCCTGGGACAGGGAATGGCTACACCTTC

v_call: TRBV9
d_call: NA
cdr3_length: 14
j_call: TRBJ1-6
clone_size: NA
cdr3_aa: CASSVDTNNSPLHF
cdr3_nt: TGTGCCAGCAGCGTAGACACCAATAATTCACCCCTCCACTTT

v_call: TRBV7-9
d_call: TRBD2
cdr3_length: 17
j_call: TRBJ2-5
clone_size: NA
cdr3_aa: CASSFPIAGGLRETQYF
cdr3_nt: TGTGCCAGCAGCTTCCCGATAGCGGGGGGGCTGAGAGAGACCCAGTACTTC

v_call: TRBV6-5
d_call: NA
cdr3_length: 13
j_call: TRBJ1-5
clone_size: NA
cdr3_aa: CASSSYSNQPQHF
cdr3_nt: TGTGCCAGCAGTTCCTATAGCAATCAGCCCCAGCATTTT

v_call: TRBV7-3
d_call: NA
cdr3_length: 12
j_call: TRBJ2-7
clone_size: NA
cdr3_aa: CASSLYGYEQYF
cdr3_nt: TGTGCCAGCAGCTTATACGGGTATGAGCAGTACTTC

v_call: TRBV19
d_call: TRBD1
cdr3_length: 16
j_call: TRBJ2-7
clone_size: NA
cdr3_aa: CASSISTGGFSYEQYF
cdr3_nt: TGTGCCAGTAGTATCTCGACAGGGGGCTTCTCCTACGAGCAGTACTTC

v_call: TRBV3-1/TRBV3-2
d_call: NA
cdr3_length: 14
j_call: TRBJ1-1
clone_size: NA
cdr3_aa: CASSQLDSNTEAFF
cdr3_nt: TGTGCCAGCAGCCAACTAGACAGTAACACTGAAGCTTTCTTT

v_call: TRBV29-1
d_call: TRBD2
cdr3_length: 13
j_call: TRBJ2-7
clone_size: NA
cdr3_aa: CSGERGVPYEQYF
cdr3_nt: TGCAGCGGTGAGCGGGGGGTCCCCTACGAGCAGTACTTC

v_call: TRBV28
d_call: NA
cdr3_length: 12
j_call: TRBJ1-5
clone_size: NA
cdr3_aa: CASSKQREPQHF
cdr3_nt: TGTGCCAGCAGTAAACAGAGGGAGCCCCAGCATTTT

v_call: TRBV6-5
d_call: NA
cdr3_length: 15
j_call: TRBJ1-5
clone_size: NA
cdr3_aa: CASSYSIRGNQPQHF
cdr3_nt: TGTGCCAGCAGTTACTCGATAAGGGGTAATCAGCCCCAGCATTTT

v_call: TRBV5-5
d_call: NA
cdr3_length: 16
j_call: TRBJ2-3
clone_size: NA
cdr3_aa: CASSPRNGGRTDTQYF
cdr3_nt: TGTGCCAGCAGCCCCCGTAACGGGGGCCGCACAGATACGCAGTATTTT

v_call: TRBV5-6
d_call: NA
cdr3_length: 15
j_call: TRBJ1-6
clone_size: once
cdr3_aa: CASSASGDYNSPLHF
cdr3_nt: TGTGCCAGCAGCGCCTCAGGCGACTATAATTCACCCCTCCACTTT

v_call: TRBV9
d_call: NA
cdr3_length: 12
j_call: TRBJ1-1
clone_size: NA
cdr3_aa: CASSVTGSEAFF
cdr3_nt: TGTGCCAGCAGCGTAACAGGCTCGGAAGCTTTCTTT

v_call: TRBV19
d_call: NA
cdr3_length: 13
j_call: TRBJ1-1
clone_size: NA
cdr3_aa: CASSISTGKEAFF
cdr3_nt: TGTGCCAGTAGTATAAGTACAGGGAAGGAAGCTTTCTTT

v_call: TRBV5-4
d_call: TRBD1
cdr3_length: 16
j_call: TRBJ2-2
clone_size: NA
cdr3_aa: CASSPGTGGGTGELFF
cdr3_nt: TGTGCCAGCAGCCCAGGGACAGGGGGAGGAACCGGGGAGCTGTTTTTT

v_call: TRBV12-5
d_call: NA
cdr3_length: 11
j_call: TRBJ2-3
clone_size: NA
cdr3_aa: CASGFGIAQYF
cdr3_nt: TGTGCTAGTGGTTTTGGGATCGCGCAGTATTTT

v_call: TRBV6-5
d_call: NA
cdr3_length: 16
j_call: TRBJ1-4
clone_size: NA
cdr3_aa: CASSYSPGVANEKLFF
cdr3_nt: TGTGCCAGCAGTTACTCCCCCGGGGTGGCTAATGAAAAACTGTTTTTT

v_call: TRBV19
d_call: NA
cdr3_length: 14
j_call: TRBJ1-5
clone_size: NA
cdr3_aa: CASSLPGGNQPQHF
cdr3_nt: TGTGCCAGTAGCTTACCTGGCGGTAATCAGCCCCAGCATTTT

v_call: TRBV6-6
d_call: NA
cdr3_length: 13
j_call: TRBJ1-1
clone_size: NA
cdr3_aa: CASSWTVGTEAFF
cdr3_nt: TGTGCCAGCAGTTGGACAGTGGGGACTGAAGCTTTCTTT

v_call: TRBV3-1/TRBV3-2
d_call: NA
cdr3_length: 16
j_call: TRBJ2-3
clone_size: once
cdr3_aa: CASSHTSSPSTDTQYF
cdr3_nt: TGTGCCAGCAGCCATACTAGCAGTCCTAGCACAGATACGCAGTATTTT

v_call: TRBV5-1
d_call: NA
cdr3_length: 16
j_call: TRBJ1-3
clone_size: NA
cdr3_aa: CASSLDGTSSGNTIYF
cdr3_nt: TGCGCCAGCAGCTTGGACGGAACGTCTTCTGGAAACACCATATATTTT

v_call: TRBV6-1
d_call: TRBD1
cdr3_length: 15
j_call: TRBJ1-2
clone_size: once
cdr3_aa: CASSEGQGRNYGYTF
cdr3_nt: TGTGCCAGCAGTGAGGGACAGGGGAGAAACTATGGCTACACCTTC

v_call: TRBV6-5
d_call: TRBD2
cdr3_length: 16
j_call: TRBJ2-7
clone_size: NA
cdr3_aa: CASSYSTGRAKPEQYF
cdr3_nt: TGTGCCAGCAGTTACTCGACCGGGAGGGCGAAACCCGAGCAGTACTTC

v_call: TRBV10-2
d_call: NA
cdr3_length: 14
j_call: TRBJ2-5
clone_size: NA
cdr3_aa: CASRGSSPQETQYF
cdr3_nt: TGCGCCAGCAGGGGCTCGAGCCCTCAAGAGACCCAGTACTTC

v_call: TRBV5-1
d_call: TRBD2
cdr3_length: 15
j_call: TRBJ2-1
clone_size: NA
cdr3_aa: CASSLTSGSFNEQFF
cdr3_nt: TGCGCCAGCAGTTTGACTAGCGGGAGTTTTAATGAGCAGTTCTTC

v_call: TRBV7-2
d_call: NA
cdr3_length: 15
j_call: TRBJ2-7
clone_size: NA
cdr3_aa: CASSFSPGLQYEQYF
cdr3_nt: TGTGCCAGCAGCTTTTCTCCAGGGCTACAGTACGAGCAGTACTTC

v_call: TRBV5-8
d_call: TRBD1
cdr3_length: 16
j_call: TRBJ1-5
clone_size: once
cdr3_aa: CASSFSTGIGNQPQHF
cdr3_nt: TGTGCCAGCAGCTTTTCGACAGGGATAGGCAATCAGCCCCAGCATTTT

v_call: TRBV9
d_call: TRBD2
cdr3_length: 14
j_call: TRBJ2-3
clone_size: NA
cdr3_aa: CASSRTSPTDTQYF
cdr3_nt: TGTGCCAGCTCTCGGACTAGTCCCACAGATACGCAGTATTTT

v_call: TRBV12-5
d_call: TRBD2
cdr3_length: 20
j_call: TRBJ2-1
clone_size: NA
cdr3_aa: CASGPSPGLAGGGSYNEQFF
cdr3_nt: TGTGCTAGTGGTCCCTCACCGGGACTAGCGGGAGGGGGCTCCTACAATGAGCAGTTCTTC

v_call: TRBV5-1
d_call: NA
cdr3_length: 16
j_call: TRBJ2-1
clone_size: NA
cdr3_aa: CASSLEEGAGGNEQFF
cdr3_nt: TGCGCCAGCAGCTTGGAAGAGGGCGCGGGTGGCAATGAGCAGTTCTTC

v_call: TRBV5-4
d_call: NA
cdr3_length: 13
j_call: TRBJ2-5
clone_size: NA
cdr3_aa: CASSPGLQETQYF
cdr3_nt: TGTGCCAGCAGCCCAGGGCTCCAAGAGACCCAGTACTTC

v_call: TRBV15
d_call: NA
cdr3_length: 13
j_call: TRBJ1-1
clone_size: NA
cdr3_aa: CATSGLWWTEAFF
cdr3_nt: TGTGCCACCAGCGGCTTATGGTGGACTGAAGCTTTCTTT

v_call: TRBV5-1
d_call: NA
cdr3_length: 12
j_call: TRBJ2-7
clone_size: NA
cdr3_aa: CASSSDGYEQYF
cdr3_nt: TGCGCCAGCAGCTCAGACGGGTACGAGCAGTACTTC

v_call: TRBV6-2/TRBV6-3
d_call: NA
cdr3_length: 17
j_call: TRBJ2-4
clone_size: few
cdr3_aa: CASSWVTGAVAKNIQYF
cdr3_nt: TGTGCCAGCAGTTGGGTAACGGGGGCGGTAGCCAAAAACATTCAGTACTTC

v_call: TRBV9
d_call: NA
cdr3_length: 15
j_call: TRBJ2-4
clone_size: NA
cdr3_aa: CASSVDTTAKNIQYF
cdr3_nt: TGTGCCAGCAGCGTTGATACTACGGCCAAAAACATTCAGTACTTC

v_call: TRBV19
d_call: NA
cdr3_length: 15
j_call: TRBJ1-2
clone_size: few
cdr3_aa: CASSIGAAFNYGYTF
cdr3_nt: TGTGCCAGTAGTATAGGCGCGGCCTTTAACTATGGCTACACCTTC

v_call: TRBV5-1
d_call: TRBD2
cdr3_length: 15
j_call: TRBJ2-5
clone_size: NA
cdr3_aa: CASSRVASGRETQYF
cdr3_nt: TGCGCCAGCAGTCGCGTGGCTAGCGGGAGAGAGACCCAGTACTTC

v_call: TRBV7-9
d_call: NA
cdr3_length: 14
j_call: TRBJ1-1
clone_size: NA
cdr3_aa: CASSLHSQGPNGFF
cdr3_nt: TGTGCCAGCAGCTTACACAGCCAGGGGCCCAACGGTTTCTTT

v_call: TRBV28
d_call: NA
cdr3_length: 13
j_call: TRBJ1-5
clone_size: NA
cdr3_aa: CASSDGEDQPQHF
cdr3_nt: TGTGCCAGCAGTGACGGCGAAGATCAGCCCCAGCATTTT

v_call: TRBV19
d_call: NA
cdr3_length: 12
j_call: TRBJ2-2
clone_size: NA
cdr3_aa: CASSISTGELFF
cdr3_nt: TGTGCCAGTAGTATTTCTACCGGGGAGCTGTTTTTT

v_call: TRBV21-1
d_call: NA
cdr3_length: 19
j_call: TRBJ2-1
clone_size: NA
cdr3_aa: CASSKLNIFKVAAYNEQFF
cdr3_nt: TGTGCCAGCAGCAAACTCAACATCTTTAAGGTAGCGGCCTACAATGAGCAGTTCTTC

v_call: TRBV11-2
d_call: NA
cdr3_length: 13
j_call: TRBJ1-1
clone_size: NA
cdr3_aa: CASQDAGNTEAFF
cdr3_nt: TGTGCCAGCCAGGACGCTGGGAACACTGAAGCTTTCTTT

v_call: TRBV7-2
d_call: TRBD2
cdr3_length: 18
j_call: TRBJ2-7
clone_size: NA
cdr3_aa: CASSKRIAGGPSSYEQYF
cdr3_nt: TGTGCCAGCAGCAAACGGATAGCGGGAGGCCCTAGCTCCTACGAGCAGTACTTC

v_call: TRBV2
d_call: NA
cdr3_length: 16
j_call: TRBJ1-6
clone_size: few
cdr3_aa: CASKPRVGTPSTSLHF
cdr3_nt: TGTGCCAGCAAACCGAGAGTGGGGACGCCAAGTACGTCCCTCCACTTT

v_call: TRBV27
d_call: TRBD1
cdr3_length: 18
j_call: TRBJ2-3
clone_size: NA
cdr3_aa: CASRPTQGIVVGTDTQYF
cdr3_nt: TGTGCCAGCAGGCCAACACAGGGGATAGTGGTAGGCACAGATACGCAGTATTTT

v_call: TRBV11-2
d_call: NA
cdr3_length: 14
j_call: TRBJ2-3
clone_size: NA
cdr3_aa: CASSRDGVTDTQYF
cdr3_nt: TGTGCCAGCAGCCGGGACGGGGTCACAGATACGCAGTATTTT

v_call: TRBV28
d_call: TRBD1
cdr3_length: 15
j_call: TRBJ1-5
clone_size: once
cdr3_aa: CASSNEGQGRQPQHF
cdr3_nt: TGTGCCAGCAGTAATGAGGGACAGGGGAGGCAGCCCCAGCATTTT

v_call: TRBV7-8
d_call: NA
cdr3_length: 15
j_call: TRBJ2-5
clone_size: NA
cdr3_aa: CASSLAGHRVETQYF
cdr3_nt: TGTGCCAGCAGCTTAGCGGGCCACAGGGTGGAGACCCAGTACTTC

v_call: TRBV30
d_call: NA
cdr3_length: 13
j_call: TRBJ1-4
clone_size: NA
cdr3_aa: CAWRGGRDEKLFF
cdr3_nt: TGTGCCTGGCGGGGGGGGCGAGATGAAAAACTGTTTTTT